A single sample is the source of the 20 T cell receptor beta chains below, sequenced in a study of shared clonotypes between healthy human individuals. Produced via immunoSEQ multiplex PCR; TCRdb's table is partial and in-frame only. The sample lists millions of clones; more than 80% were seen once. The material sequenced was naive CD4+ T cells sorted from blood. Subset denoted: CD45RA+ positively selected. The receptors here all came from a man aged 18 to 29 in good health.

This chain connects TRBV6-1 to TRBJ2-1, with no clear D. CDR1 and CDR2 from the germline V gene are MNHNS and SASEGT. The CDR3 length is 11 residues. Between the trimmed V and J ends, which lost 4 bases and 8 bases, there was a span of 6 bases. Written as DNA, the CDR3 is TGTGCCAGCAGTGTGTTGGATGAGCAGTTCTTC. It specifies CASSVLDEQFF.

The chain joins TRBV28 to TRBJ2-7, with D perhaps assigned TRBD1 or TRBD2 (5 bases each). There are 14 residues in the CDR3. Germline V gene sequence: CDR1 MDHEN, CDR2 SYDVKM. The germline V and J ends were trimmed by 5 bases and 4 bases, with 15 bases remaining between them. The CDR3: CASSPPGTVYEQYF. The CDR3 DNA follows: TGTGCCAGCAGTCCGCCCGGGACGGTTTACGAGCAGTACTTC.

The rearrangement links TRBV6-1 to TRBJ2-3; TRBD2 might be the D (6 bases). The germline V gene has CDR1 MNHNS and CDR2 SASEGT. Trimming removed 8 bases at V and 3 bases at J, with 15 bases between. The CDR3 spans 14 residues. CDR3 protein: CASGSEGGTDTQYF. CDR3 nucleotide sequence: TGTGCCAGCGGGTCGGAGGGAGGTACAGATACGCAGTATTTT.

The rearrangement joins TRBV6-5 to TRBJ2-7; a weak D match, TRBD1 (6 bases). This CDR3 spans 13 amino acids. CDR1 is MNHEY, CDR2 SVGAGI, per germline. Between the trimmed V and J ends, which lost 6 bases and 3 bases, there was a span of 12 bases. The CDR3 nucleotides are TGTGCCAGCAGGGACAGTGGAAGCTACGAGCAGTACTTC. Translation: CASRDSGSYEQYF.

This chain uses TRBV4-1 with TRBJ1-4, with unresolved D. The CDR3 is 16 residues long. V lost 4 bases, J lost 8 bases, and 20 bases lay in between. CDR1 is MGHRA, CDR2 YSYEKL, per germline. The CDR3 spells CASSRGTGPLGEKLFF. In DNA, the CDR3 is TGCGCCAGCAGCCGGGGAACCGGCCCACTGGGAGAAAAACTGTTTTTT.

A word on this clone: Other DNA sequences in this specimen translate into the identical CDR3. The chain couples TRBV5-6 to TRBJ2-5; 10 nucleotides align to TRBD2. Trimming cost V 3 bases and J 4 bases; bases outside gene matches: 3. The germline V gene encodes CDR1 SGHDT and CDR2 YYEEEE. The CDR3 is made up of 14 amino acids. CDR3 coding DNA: TGTGCCAGCAGCTCTAGACTAGCGGGAGAGACCCAGTACTTC. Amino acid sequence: CASSSRLAGETQYF.

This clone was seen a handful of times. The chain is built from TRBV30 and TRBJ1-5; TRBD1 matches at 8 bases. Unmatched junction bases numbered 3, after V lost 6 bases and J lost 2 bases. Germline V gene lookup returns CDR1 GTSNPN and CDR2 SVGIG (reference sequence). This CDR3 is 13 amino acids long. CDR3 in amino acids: CACTDRGNQPQHF. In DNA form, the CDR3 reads TGTGCCTGCACGGACAGGGGCAATCAGCCCCAGCATTTT. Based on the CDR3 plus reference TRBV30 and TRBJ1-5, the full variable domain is SQTIHQWPATLVQPVGSPLSLECTVEGTSNPNLYWYRQAAGRGLQLLFYSVGIGQISSEVPQNLSASRPQDRQFILSSKKLLLSDSGFYLCACTDRGNQPQHFGDGTRLSIL.

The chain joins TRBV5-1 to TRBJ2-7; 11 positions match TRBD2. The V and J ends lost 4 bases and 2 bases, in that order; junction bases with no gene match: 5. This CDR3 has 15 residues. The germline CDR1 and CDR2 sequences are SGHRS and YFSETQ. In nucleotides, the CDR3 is TGCGCCAGCAGCATACTAGCGGGGGACCCCTACGAGCAGTACTTC. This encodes CASSILAGDPYEQYF.

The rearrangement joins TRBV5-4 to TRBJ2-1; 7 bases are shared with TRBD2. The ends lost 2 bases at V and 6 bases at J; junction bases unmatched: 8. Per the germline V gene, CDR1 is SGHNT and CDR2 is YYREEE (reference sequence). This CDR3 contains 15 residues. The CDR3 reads CASSLGGSVSNEQFF. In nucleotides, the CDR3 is TGTGCCAGCAGCTTAGGCGGGAGTGTCTCCAATGAGCAGTTCTTC.

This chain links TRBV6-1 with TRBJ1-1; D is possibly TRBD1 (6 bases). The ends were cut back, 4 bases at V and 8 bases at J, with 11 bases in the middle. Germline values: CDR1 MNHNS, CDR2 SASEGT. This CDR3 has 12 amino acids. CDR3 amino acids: CASSGQAREAFF. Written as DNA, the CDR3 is TGTGCCAGCAGTGGACAGGCTAGGGAAGCTTTCTTT.

The DNA for the CDR3 is TGTGCCAGCAGCTTATACCCCACGGGGGGCACAGATACGCAGTATTTT. It encodes CASSLYPTGGTDTQYF. The gene calls are TRBV7-3 and TRBJ2-3; perhaps TRBD2 as D (6 bases). The CDR3 is 16 residues long. Trimming took 2 bases from V and 1 from J, leaving 13 bases between them. Germline CDR1 reads SGHTA; CDR2 reads FQGTGA.

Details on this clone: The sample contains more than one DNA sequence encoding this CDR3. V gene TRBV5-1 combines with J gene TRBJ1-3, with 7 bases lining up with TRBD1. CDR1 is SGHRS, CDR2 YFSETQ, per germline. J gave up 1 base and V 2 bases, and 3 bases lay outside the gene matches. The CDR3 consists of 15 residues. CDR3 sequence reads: CASSLDRVSGNTIYF. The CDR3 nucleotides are TGCGCCAGCAGCTTAGACAGGGTATCTGGAAACACCATATATTTT.

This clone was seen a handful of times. The CDR3 DNA reads as TGTGCCAGCAGCTTAGAAATCGGGGTGAACGAGCAGTACTTC. This encodes CASSLEIGVNEQYF. J is TRBJ2-7 and V is TRBV7-6; weak D call: TRBD2 (5 bases). Trimming cost V 1 base and J 5 bases, with 12 bases left between them. Germline-derived CDR1 and CDR2 are SGHVS and FNYEAQ. The CDR3 contains 14 residues.

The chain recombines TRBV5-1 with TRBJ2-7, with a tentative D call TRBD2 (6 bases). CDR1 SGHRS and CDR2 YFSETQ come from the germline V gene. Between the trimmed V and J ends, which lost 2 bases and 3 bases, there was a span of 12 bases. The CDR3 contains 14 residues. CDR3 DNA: TGCGCCAGCAGCTTAGGAGGGGTTTACTACGAGCAGTACTTC. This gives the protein CASSLGGVYYEQYF. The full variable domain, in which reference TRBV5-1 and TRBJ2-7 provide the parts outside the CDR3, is KAGVTQTPRYLIKTRGQQVTLSCSPISGHRSVSWYQQTPGQGLQFLFEYFSETQRNKGNFPGRFSGRQFSNSRSEMNVSTLELGDSALYLCASSLGGVYYEQYFGPGTRLTVT.

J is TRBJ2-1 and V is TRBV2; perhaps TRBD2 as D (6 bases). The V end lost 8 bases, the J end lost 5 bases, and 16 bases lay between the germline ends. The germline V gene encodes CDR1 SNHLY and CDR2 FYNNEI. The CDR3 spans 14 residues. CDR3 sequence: CASYRENPNNEQFF. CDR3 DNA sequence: TGTGCCAGCTATCGGGAGAATCCCAACAATGAGCAGTTCTTC.

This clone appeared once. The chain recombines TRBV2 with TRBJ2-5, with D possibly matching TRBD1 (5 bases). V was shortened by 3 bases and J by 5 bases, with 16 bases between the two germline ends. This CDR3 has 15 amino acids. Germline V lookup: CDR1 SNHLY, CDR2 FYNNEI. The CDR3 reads CASSEGYVDKETQYF. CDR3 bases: TGTGCCAGCAGTGAGGGGTACGTGGACAAGGAGACCCAGTACTTC.

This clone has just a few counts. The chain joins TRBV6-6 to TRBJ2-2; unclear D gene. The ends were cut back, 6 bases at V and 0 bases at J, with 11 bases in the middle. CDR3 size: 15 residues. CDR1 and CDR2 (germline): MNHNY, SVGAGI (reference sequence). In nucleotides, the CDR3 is TGTGCCAGCAGCCGAAGCCAAGCGAACACCGGGGAGCTGTTTTTT. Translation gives CASSRSQANTGELFF.

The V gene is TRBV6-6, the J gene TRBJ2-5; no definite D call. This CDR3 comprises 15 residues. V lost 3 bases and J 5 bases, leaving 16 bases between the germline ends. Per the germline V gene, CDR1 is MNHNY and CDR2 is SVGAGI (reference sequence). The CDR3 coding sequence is TGTGCCAGCAGTTATGGCGGACCCCCACGGGAGACCCAGTACTTC. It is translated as CASSYGGPPRETQYF.

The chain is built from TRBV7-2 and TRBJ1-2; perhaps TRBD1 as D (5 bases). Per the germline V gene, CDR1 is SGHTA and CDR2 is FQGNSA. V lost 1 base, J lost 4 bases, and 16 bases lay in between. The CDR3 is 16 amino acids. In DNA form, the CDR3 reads TGTGCCAGCAGCTTAGAAAGGGGACCCTCAACCTATGGCTACACCTTC. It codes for CASSLERGPSTYGYTF. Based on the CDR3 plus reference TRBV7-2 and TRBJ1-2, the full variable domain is GAGVSQSPSNKVTEKGKDVELRCDPISGHTALYWYRQSLGQGLEFLIYFQGNSAPDKSGLPSDRFSAERTGGSVSTLTIQRTQQEDSAVYLCASSLERGPSTYGYTFGSGTRLTVV.

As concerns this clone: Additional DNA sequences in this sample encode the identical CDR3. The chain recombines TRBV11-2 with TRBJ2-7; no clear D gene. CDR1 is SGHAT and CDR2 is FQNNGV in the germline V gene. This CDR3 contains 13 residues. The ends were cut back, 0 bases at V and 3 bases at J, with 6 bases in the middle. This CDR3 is CASSLDRNYEQYF. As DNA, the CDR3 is TGTGCCAGCAGCTTAGACAGGAACTACGAGCAGTACTTC. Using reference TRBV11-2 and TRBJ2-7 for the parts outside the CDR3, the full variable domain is EAGVAQSPRYKIIEKRQSVAFWCNPISGHATLYWYQQILGQGPKLLIQFQNNGVVDDSQLPKDRFSAERLKGVDSTLKIQPAKLEDSAVYLCASSLDRNYEQYFGPGTRLTVT.